What follows is one T cell receptor (beta chain) and its context. What it binds is not known. This sample was included in a study of CD8+ T cells in alopecia areata. Germline CDR1 is GTSNPN and CDR2 is SVGIG (reference sequence). The CDR3 is 12 amino acids. The V end lost 5 bases, the J end lost 1 base, and 8 bases lay between the germline ends. RNA was isolated and reverse transcribed to cDNA, the sequencing template. Assay used: immunoSEQ multiplex PCR; TCRdb lists only in-frame clones, some missing. This table holds 200,000 to 250,000 clones, roughly two thirds found once. Points from the study as a whole: Sequencing of scalp samples also includes resident alphabeta T cells from normal skin.

This TCR derives from a human donor with alopecia areata. The sequencing here drew on CD4+ T cells sorted from blood, taken at week 0. The chain joins TRBV30 to TRBJ1-1; D is unclear. The CDR3 DNA is TGTGCCTGGGGACGGGAGAACACTGAAGCTTTCTTT. Translated, it gives CAWGRENTEAFF. Full variable domain (missing parts from reference TRBV30 and TRBJ1-1): SQTIHQWPATLVQPVGSPLSLECTVEGTSNPNLYWYRQAAGRGLQLLFYSVGIGQISSEVPQNLSASRPQDRQFILSSKKLLLSDSGFYLCAWGRENTEAFFGQGTRLTVV.